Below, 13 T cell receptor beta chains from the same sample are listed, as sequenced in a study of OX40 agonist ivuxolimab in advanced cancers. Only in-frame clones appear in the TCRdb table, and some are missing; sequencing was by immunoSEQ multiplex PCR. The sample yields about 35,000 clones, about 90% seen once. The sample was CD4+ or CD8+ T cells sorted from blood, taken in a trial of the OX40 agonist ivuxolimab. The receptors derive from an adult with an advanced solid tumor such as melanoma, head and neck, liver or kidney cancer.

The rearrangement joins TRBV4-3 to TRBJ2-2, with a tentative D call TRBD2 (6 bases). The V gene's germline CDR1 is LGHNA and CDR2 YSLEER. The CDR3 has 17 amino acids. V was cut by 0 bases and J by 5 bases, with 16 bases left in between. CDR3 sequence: CASSQDPNGSGTGELFF. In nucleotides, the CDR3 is TGCGCCAGCAGCCAAGATCCCAACGGGAGTGGGACCGGGGAGCTGTTTTTT.

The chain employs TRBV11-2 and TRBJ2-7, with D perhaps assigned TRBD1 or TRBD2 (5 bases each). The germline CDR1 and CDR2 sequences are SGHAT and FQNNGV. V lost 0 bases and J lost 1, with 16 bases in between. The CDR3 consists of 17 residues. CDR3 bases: TGTGCCAGCAGCTTAGATCATAATGCCTGGGGGTCCTACGAGCAGTACTTC. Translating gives CASSLDHNAWGSYEQYF.

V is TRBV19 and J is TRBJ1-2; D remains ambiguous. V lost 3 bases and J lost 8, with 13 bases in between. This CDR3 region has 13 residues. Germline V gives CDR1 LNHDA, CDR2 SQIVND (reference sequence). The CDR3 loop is CASSIDTFGGYTF. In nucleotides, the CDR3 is TGTGCCAGTAGTATCGACACTTTTGGAGGCTACACCTTC. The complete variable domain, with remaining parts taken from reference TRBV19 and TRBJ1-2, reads DGGITQSPKYLFRKEGQNVTLSCEQNLNHDAMYWYRQDPGQGLRLIYYSQIVNDFQKGDIAEGYSVSREKKESFPLTVTSAQKNPTAFYLCASSIDTFGGYTFGSGTRLTVV.

The CDR3 nucleotides are TGTGCCAGCAGCGACGACGGCTTTAGGTGGAACACTGAAGCTTTCTTT. Translating it yields CASSDDGFRWNTEAFF. The rearrangement uses TRBV6-6 and TRBJ1-1; D unresolved. The CDR3 totals 16 residues. CDR1 MNHNY and CDR2 SVGAGI come from the germline V gene (reference sequence). V was trimmed by 6 bases and J by 1 base, leaving 18 bases between them.

Here the CDR3 DNA reads TGCAGTGCCCTGGCTGTCCAAGCTTTCTTT. This gives the protein CSALAVQAFF. This chain links TRBV20-1 with TRBJ1-1; unclear D gene. CDR1 and CDR2 (germline): DFQATT, SNEGSKA (reference sequence). Deletions cut 6 bases from V and 9 bases from J, with 11 bases between. The CDR3 runs to 10 residues.

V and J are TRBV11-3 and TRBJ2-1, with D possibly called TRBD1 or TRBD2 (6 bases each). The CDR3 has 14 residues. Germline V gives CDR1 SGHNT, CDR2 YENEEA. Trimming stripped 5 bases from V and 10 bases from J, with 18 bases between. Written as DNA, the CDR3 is TGTGCCAGCAGCCCTCGGGGGACTCAGGGGGAGCAGTTCTTC. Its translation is CASSPRGTQGEQFF.

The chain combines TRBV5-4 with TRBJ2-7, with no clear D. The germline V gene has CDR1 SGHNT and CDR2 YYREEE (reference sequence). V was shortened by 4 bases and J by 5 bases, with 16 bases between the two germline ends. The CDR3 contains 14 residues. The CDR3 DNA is TGTGCCAGCAGCCTCCCCCCAAGGGTCCACGAGCAGTACTTC. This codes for CASSLPPRVHEQYF.

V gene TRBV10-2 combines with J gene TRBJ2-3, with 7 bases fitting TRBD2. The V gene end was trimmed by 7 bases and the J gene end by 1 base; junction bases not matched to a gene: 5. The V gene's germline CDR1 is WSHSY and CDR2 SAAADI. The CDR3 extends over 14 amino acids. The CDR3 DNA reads TGCGCCAGCACCGGGGGGTTAGGCACAGATACGCAGTATTTT. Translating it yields CASTGGLGTDTQYF.

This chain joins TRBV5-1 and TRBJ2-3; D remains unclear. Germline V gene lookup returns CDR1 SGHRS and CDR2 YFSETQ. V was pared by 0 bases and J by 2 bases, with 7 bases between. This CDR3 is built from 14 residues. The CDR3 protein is CASSLELVTDTQYF. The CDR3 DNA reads TGCGCCAGCAGCTTGGAACTCGTCACAGATACGCAGTATTTT.

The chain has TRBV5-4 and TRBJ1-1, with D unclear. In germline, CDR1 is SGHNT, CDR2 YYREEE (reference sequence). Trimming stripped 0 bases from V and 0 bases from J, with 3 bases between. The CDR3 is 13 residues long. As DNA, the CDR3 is TGTGCCAGCAGCTTGGGAATGAACACTGAAGCTTTCTTT. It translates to CASSLGMNTEAFF.

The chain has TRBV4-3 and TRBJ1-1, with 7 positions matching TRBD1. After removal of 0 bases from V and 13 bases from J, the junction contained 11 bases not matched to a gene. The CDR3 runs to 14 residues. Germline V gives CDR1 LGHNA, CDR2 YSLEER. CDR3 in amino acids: CASSQDSRDSVVFF. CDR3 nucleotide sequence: TGCGCCAGCAGCCAAGACTCCCGGGACAGCGTAGTTTTCTTT.

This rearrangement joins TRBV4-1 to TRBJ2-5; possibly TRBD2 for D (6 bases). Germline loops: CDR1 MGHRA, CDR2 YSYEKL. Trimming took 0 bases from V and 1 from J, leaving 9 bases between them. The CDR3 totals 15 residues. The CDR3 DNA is TGCGCCAGCAGCCAAGAGGGGGGACTCCAAGAGACCCAGTACTTC. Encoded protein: CASSQEGGLQETQYF.

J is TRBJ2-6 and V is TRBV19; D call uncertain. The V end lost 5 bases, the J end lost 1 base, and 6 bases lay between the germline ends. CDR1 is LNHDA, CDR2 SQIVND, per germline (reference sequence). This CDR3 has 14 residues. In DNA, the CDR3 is TGTGCCAGTAGTCCCTTGTCTGGGGCCAACGTCCTGACTTTC. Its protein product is CASSPLSGANVLTF.